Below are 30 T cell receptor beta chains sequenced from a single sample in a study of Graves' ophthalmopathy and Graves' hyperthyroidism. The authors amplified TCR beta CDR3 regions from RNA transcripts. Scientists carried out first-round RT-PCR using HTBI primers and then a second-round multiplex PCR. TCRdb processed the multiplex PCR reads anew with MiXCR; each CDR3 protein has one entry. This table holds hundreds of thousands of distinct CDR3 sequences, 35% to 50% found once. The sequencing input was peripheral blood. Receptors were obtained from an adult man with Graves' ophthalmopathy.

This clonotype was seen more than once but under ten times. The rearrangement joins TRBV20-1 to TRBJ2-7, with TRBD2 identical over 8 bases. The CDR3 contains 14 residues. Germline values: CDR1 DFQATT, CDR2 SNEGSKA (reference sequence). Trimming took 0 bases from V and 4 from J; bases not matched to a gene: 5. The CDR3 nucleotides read TGCAGTGCTAGAGATCAAAAGCGGGGGTACGAGCAGTACTTC. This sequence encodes CSARDQKRGYEQYF.

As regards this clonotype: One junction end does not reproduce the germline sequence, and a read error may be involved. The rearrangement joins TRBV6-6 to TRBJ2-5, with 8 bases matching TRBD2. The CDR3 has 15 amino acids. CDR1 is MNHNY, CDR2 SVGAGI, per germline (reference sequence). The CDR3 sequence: CASSQGRTSPETQYF. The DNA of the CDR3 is TGCGCCAGCAGCCAGGGGCGGACTAGCCCCGAGACCCAGTACTTC.

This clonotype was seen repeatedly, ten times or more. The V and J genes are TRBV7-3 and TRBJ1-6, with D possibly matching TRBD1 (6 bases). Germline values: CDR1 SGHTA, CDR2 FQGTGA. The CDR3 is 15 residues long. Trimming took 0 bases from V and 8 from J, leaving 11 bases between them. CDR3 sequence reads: CASSLTGPGDSPLHF. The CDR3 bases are TGTGCCAGCAGCTTAACTGGGCCAGGGGATTCACCCCTCCACTTT.

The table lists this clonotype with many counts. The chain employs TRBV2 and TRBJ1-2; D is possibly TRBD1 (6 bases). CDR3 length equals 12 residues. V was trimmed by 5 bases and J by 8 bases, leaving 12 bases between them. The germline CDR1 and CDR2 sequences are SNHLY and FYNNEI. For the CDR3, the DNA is TGTGCCAGCAGTAACGCAGGGGACGGCTACACCTTC. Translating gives CASSNAGDGYTF.

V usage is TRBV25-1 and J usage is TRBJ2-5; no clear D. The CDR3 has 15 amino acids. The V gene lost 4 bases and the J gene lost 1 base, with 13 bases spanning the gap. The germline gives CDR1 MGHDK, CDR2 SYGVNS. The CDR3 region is CASSASRAAQETQYF. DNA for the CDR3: TGTGCCAGCAGTGCTAGTAGGGCGGCCCAAGAGACCCAGTACTTC.

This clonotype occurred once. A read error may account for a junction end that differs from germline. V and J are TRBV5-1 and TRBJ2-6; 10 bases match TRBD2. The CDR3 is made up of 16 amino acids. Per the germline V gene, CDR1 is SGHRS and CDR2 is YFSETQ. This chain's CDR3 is CASSLAGVNGANVLTF. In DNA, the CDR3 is TGTGCCAGCAGCCTAGCGGGAGTGAATGGGGCCAACGTCCTGACTTTC.

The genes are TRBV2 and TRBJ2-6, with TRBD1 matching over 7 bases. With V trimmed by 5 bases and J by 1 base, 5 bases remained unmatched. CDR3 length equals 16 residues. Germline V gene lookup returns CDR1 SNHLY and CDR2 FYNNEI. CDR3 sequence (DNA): TGTGCCAGCAGTTTACAGGGGTGGTCTGGGGCCAACGTCCTGACTTTC. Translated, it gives CASSLQGWSGANVLTF. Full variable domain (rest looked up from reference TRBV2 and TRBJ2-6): EPEVTQTPSHQVTQMGQEVILRCVPISNHLYFYWYRQILGQKVEFLVSFYNNEISEKSEIFDDQFSVERPDGSNFTLKIRSTKLEDSAMYFCASSLQGWSGANVLTFGAGSRLTVL.

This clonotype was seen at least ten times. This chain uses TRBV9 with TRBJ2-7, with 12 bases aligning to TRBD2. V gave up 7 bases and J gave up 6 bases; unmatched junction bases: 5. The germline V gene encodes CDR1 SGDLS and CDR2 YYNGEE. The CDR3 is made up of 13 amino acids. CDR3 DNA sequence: TGTGCCAGCTCGGCTAGCGGGAGGGGCGAGCAGTACTTC. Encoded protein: CASSASGRGEQYF.

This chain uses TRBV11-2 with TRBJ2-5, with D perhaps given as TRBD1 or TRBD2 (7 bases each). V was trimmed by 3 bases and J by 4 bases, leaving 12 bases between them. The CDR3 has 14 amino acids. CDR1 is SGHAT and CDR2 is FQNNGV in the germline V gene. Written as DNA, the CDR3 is TGTGCCAGCAGCTTTCAGGGGGGGAGAGAGACCCAGTACTTC. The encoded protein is CASSFQGGRETQYF. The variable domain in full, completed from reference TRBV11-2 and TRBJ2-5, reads EAGVAQSPRYKIIEKRQSVAFWCNPISGHATLYWYQQILGQGPKLLIQFQNNGVVDDSQLPKDRFSAERLKGVDSTLKIQPAKLEDSAVYLCASSFQGGRETQYFGPGTRLLVL.

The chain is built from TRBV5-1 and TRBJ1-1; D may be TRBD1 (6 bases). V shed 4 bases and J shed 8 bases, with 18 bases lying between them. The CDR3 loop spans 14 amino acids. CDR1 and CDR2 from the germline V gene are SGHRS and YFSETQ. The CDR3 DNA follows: TGCGCCAGCAGCGAGACTAGCGGGGGGGCGGAAGCTTTCTTT. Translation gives CASSETSGGAEAFF.

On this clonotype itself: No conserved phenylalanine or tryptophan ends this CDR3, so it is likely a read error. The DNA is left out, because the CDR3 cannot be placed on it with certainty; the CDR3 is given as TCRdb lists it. CDR3 protein: CSVVTGASTY. The V and J genes are TRBV29-1 and TRBJ1-2; the table's D call, TRBD1, has no DNA check behind it. CDR1 is SQVTM, CDR2 ANQGSEA, per germline. 10 amino acids form the CDR3, both terminal residues included.

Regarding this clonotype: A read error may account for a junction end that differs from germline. CDR3 in amino acids: CASSQDIGTEAFF. Here the CDR3 DNA reads TGCGCCAGCAGCCAAGATATCGGGACTGAAGCTTTCTTT. The chain joins TRBV7-9 to TRBJ1-1; D uncertain. The CDR3 length is 13 residues. CDR1 and CDR2 (germline): SEHNR, FQNEAQ (reference sequence).

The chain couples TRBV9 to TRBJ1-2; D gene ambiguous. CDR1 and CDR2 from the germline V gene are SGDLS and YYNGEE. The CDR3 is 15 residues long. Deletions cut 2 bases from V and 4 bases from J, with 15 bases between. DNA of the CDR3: TGTGCCAGCAGCGTTACGGACGGGAGTGGCTATGGCTACACCTTC. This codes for CASSVTDGSGYGYTF.

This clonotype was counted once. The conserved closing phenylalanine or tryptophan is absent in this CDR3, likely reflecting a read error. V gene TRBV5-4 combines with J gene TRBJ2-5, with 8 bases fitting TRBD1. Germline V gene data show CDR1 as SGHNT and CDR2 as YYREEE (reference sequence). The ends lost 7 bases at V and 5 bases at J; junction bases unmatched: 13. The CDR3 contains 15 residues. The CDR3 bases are TGTGCCAGCCGGGAACGGAAGACAGGGGAGGAGACCCAGTACTGC. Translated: CASRERKTGEETQYC.

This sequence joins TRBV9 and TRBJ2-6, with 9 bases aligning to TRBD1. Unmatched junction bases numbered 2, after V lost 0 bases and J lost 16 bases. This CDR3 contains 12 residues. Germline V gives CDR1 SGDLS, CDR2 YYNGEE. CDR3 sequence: CASSVGGTGLTF. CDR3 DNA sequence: TGTGCCAGCAGCGTAGGTGGGACAGGGCTGACTTTC.

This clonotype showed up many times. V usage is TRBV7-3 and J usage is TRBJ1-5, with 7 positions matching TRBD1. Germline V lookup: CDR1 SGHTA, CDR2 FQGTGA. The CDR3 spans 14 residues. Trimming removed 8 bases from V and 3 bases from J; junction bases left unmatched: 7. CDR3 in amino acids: CASLPTGSNQPQHF. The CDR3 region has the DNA TGTGCCAGCTTACCGACAGGGTCCAATCAGCCCCAGCATTTT.

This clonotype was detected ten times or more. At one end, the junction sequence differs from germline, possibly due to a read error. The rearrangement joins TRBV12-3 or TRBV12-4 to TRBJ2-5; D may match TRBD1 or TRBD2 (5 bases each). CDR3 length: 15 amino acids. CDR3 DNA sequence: TGTGCCAGCAGCTTAGGGGAGCTCGGCCAAGAGACCCAGTACTTC. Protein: CASSLGELGQETQYF.

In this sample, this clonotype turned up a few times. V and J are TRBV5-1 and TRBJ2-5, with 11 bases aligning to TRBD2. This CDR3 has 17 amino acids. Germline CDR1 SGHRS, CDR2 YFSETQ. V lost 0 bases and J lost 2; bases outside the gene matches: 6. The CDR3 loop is CASSLEVAGGRQETQYF. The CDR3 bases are TGCGCCAGCAGCTTGGAGGTAGCGGGAGGGAGACAAGAGACCCAGTACTTC.

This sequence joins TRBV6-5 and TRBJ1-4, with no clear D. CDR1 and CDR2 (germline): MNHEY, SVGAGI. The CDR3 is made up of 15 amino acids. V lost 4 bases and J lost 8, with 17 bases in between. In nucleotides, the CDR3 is TGTGCCAGCAGTTCCTCCTGGAGGGTTCAAGAAAAACTGTTTTTT. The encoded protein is CASSSSWRVQEKLFF.

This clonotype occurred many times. CDR3 amino acids: CASSRTEAYEQYF. The CDR3 bases are TGTGCCAGCAGTCGGACAGAGGCCTACGAGCAGTACTTC. This chain uses TRBV12-3 or TRBV12-4 with TRBJ2-7; D might be TRBD1 (6 bases). The ends were cut back, 5 bases at V and 2 bases at J, with 10 bases in the middle. This CDR3 region has 13 residues.

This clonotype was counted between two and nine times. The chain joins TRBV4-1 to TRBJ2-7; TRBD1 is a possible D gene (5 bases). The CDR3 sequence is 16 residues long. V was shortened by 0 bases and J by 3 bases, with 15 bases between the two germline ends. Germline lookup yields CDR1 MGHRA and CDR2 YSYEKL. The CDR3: CASSQEKRGRVYEQYF. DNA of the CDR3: TGCGCCAGCAGCCAAGAGAAAAGGGGCAGGGTCTACGAGCAGTACTTC.

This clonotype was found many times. The CDR3 DNA sequence: TGCAGTGCTAGGGCTTGGGACAGGGGGAGTGAGACCCAGTACTTC. Protein sequence: CSARAWDRGSETQYF. V usage is TRBV20-1 and J usage is TRBJ2-5; 11 bases agree with TRBD1. Trimming at V came to 3 bases and at J to 5 bases, leaving 8 bases not matched to a gene. The CDR3 runs 15 residues. Germline V gene sequence: CDR1 DFQATT, CDR2 SNEGSKA (reference sequence).

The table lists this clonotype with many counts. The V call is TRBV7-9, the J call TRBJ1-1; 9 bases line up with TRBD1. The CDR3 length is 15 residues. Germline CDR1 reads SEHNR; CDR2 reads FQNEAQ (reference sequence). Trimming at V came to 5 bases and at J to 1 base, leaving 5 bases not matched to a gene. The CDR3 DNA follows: TGTGCCAGCAGCCGGGGACAGGGAGCGAACACTGAAGCTTTCTTT. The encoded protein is CASSRGQGANTEAFF.

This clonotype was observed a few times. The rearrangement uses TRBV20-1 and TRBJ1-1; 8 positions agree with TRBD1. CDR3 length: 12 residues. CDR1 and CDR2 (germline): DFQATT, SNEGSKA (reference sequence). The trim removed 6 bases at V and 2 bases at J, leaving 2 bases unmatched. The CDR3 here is CSAAGGNTEAFF. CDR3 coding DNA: TGCAGTGCGGCAGGGGGCAACACTGAAGCTTTCTTT.

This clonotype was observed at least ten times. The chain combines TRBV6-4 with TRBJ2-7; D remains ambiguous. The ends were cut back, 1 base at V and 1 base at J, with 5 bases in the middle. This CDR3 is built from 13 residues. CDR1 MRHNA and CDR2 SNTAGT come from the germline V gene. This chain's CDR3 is CASSDFTSYEQYF. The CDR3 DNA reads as TGTGCCAGCAGTGACTTTACTTCCTACGAGCAGTACTTC.

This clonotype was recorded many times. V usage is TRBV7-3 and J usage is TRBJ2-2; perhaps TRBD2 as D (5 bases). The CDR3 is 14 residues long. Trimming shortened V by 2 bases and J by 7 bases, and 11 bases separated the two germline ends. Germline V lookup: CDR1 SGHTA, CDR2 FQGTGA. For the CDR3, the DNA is TGTGCCAGCAGCTTATATGAGGGCCACGGGGAGCTGTTTTTT. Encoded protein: CASSLYEGHGELFF.

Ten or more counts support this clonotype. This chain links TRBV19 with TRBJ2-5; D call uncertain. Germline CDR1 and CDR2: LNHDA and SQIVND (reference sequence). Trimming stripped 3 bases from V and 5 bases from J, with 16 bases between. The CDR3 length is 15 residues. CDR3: CASSIGLGRRETQYF. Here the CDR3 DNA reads TGTGCCAGTAGTATCGGCTTGGGCCGTAGGGAGACCCAGTACTTC.

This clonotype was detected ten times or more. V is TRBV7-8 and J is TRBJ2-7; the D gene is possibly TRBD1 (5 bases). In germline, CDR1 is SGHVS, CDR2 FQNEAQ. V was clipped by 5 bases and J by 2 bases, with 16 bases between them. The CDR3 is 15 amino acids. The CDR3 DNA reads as TGTGCCAGCAGCCCCGCAGGGCGTCTCGCCTACGAGCAGTACTTC. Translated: CASSPAGRLAYEQYF.

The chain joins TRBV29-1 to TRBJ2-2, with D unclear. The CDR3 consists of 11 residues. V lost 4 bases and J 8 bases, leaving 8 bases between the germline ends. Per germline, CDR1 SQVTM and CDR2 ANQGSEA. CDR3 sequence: CSVVETGELFF. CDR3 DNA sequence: TGCAGCGTTGTAGAGACAGGGGAGCTGTTTTTT.

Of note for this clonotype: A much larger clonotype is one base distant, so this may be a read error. The CDR3 protein is CASSTNQGAQVEALF. CDR3 nucleotides: TGTGCCAGTAGTACTAATCAGGGGGCGCAGGTTGAAGCTCTCTTT. The V call is TRBV19, the J call TRBJ1-1; the match to TRBD1 covers 8 bases. The CDR3 has 15 amino acids. Per germline, CDR1 LNHDA and CDR2 SQIVND (reference sequence). Looking up the rest from reference TRBV19 and TRBJ1-1 gives the full variable domain: DGGITQSPKYLFRKEGQNVTLSCEQNLNHDAMYWYRQDPGQGLRLIYYSQIVNDFQKGDIAEGYSVSREKKESFPLTVTSAQKNPTAFYLCASSTNQGAQVEALFGQGTRLTVV.